The 20 T cell receptor beta chains given below trace back to one sample, sequenced in a study of regulatory T cells in long-lasting Graves disease. For TCR beta, libraries came from iRepertoire HTBI primers and Arm-PCR of CDR3 regions. One entry per CDR3 protein results from TCRdb running MiXCR on the multiplex PCR reads. Found here are approximately 690,000 distinct CDR3 sequences, 25% to 35% of them singletons; the top ten hold about two fifths. The time point here: persistent/refractory GD, antithyroid drugs over 5 years with positive TRAb. The TCR library used RNA extracted from PBMCs. The sequenced sample was peripheral blood mononuclear cells (PBMCs), obtained when the disease was refractory, from a patient treated with antithyroid drugs. The receptors come from a female donor with Graves disease.

This clonotype was detected only a few times. The chain recombines TRBV2 with TRBJ1-5; D not resolved. Trimming cost V 1 base and J 7 bases, with 8 bases left between them. The germline CDR1 and CDR2 sequences are SNHLY and FYNNEI. This CDR3 spans 13 amino acids. CDR3 sequence (DNA): TGTGCCAGCAGTGAAGAGGTGGGGCAGCCCCAGCATTTT. It codes for CASSEEVGQPQHF. Based on the CDR3 plus reference TRBV2 and TRBJ1-5, the full variable domain is EPEVTQTPSHQVTQMGQEVILRCVPISNHLYFYWYRQILGQKVEFLVSFYNNEISEKSEIFDDQFSVERPDGSNFTLKIRSTKLEDSAMYFCASSEEVGQPQHFGDGTRLSIL.

This clonotype was observed a handful of times. The rearrangement links TRBV7-9 to TRBJ1-2; D call uncertain. Germline V lookup: CDR1 SEHNR, CDR2 FQNEAQ (reference sequence). The V end was cut by 5 bases, the J end by 5 bases, with 12 bases between. The CDR3 has 13 residues. The CDR3 protein is CASSPPVAYGYTF. In DNA form, the CDR3 reads TGTGCCAGCAGCCCTCCGGTGGCGTATGGCTACACCTTC.

V usage is TRBV5-1 and J usage is TRBJ2-2, with D possibly TRBD1 on 6 matching bases. V shed 7 bases and J shed 0 bases, with 16 bases lying between them. CDR1 is SGHRS and CDR2 is YFSETQ in the germline V gene. This CDR3 region has 16 residues. CDR3 coding DNA: TGCGCCAGCTGGCCAGGGGCAACCACGAACACCGGGGAGCTGTTTTTT. Translated, it gives CASWPGATTNTGELFF.

The V call is TRBV5-1, the J call TRBJ2-7, with unresolved D. Trimming cost V 4 bases and J 4 bases, with 15 bases left between them. CDR3 length: 14 residues. Germline loops: CDR1 SGHRS, CDR2 YFSETQ. Here the CDR3 DNA reads TGCGCCAGCAGCATACTACCCGGCAAATACGAGCAGTACTTC. It encodes CASSILPGKYEQYF.

V gene TRBV29-1 combines with J gene TRBJ1-2; D gene ambiguous. The ends were cut back, 4 bases at V and 4 bases at J, with 7 bases in the middle. Germline CDR1 SQVTM, CDR2 ANQGSEA. This CDR3 is 11 amino acids long. The CDR3 nucleotides read TGCAGCGTTGCAGCCGCCTATGGCTACACCTTC. It yields the protein CSVAAAYGYTF.

The sample holds a few counts of this clonotype. The chain is built from TRBV10-3 and TRBJ1-5, with D perhaps matching TRBD1 (5 bases). This CDR3 is 16 amino acids long. Germline lookup yields CDR1 ENHRY and CDR2 SYGVKD. V dropped 3 bases and J dropped 4 bases, with 16 bases sitting between them. CDR3 in amino acids: CAISDSRMGGNQPQHF. In DNA, the CDR3 is TGTGCCATCAGTGATTCTCGAATGGGGGGGAATCAGCCCCAGCATTTT.

This chain connects TRBV14 to TRBJ2-5; perhaps TRBD1 as D (6 bases). V lost 4 bases to trimming and J lost 5 bases, with 14 bases between them. Germline CDR1 reads SGHDN; CDR2 reads FVKESK. The CDR3 spans 14 residues. The CDR3 is CASSRGGAGETQYF. The CDR3 bases are TGTGCCAGCAGCCGTGGGGGCGCCGGGGAGACCCAGTACTTC.

Many counts were recorded for this clonotype. J is TRBJ1-1 and V is TRBV7-9; 7 positions agree with TRBD1. The J segment lost 3 bases and the V segment lost 6 bases, leaving 4 bases of the junction unmatched. CDR1 is SEHNR, CDR2 FQNEAQ, per germline (reference sequence). The CDR3 consists of 13 residues. CDR3 protein: CASSYDRDTEAFF. The CDR3 DNA sequence: TGTGCCAGCAGTTACGACAGGGACACTGAAGCTTTCTTT.

This clonotype was found many times. The chain has TRBV2 and TRBJ1-2; D possibly corresponds to TRBD1 (6 bases). Trimming took 6 bases from V and 8 from J, leaving 10 bases between them. Germline V CDR1 and CDR2: SNHLY, FYNNEI. This CDR3 has 11 residues. CDR3 DNA: TGTGCCAGCAGCACAGGGAAAGGCTACACCTTC. Translation gives CASSTGKGYTF. The full variable domain, rest sourced from reference TRBV2 and TRBJ1-2, is EPEVTQTPSHQVTQMGQEVILRCVPISNHLYFYWYRQILGQKVEFLVSFYNNEISEKSEIFDDQFSVERPDGSNFTLKIRSTKLEDSAMYFCASSTGKGYTFGSGTRLTVV.

This rearrangement joins TRBV20-1 to TRBJ1-2; 7 nucleotides agree with TRBD1. This CDR3 spans 13 amino acids. Trimming removed 4 bases from V and 2 bases from J; junction bases left unmatched: 4. CDR1 DFQATT and CDR2 SNEGSKA come from the germline V gene (reference sequence). The CDR3: CSAKGQRNYGYTF. The CDR3 DNA is TGCAGTGCTAAGGGACAGAGAAACTATGGCTACACCTTC.

This chain connects TRBV20-1 to TRBJ1-1, with D hard to call. CDR3 length equals 15 residues. Trimming left V 0 bases short and J 1 base short, with 12 bases between. Per germline, CDR1 DFQATT and CDR2 SNEGSKA (reference sequence). The CDR3 is CSARDPQDQNTEAFF. The CDR3 DNA sequence: TGCAGTGCTAGAGATCCCCAGGACCAGAACACTGAAGCTTTCTTT.

There are a few counts of this clonotype. This chain connects TRBV20-1 to TRBJ1-2; possibly TRBD1 for D (6 bases). This CDR3 region has 14 residues. Trimming removed 5 bases from V and 4 bases from J, with 17 bases in between. Germline loops: CDR1 DFQATT, CDR2 SNEGSKA (reference sequence). CDR3 nucleotides: TGCAGTGCTGATAGAGGGGGGACACGCTATGGCTACACCTTC. Protein sequence: CSADRGGTRYGYTF.

The chain has TRBV6-1 and TRBJ1-1; TRBD1 might be the D (5 bases). The CDR3 is made up of 12 amino acids. V was cut by 7 bases and J by 10 bases, with 16 bases left in between. Germline V gene lookup returns CDR1 MNHNS and CDR2 SASEGT. The CDR3 DNA reads as TGTGCCAGCACCCAACGGGGGGGAAGAGCTTTCTTT. Translation: CASTQRGGRAFF.

This clonotype came up a few times. The chain couples TRBV5-1 to TRBJ2-2; 7 bases line up with TRBD1. CDR1 SGHRS and CDR2 YFSETQ come from the germline V gene. V lost 2 bases and J lost 0; bases outside the gene matches: 7. The CDR3 is made up of 17 amino acids. CDR3 loop: CASSFLTGRSNTGELFF. CDR3 coding DNA: TGCGCCAGCAGCTTCCTGACAGGGCGTTCGAACACCGGGGAGCTGTTTTTT. Drawing the rest from reference TRBV5-1 and TRBJ2-2, the complete variable domain is KAGVTQTPRYLIKTRGQQVTLSCSPISGHRSVSWYQQTPGQGLQFLFEYFSETQRNKGNFPGRFSGRQFSNSRSEMNVSTLELGDSALYLCASSFLTGRSNTGELFFGEGSRLTVL.

This clonotype was observed at least ten times. The rearrangement links TRBV10-3 to TRBJ2-7, with 12 bases identical to TRBD2. Germline loops: CDR1 ENHRY, CDR2 SYGVKD. The CDR3 contains 16 residues. The trim removed 6 bases at V and 2 bases at J, leaving 8 bases unmatched. The CDR3 DNA reads TGTGCCATCAGAAAAGGGACTAGCGGGCCAACCTACGAGCAGTACTTC. The encoded protein is CAIRKGTSGPTYEQYF.

The chain combines TRBV12-3 or TRBV12-4 with TRBJ1-2, with D perhaps matching TRBD1 (6 bases). The CDR3 length is 13 residues. The V end lost 4 bases, the J end lost 4 bases, and 10 bases lay between the germline ends. The CDR3 protein is CASSSGTPYGYTF. CDR3 DNA: TGTGCCAGCAGTTCCGGGACACCCTATGGCTACACCTTC.

The chain uses TRBV19 and TRBJ2-7; the match to TRBD1 covers 9 bases. The CDR3 has 16 residues. Germline-derived CDR1 and CDR2 are LNHDA and SQIVND (reference sequence). V shed 4 bases and J 1 base; nucleotides not matched to a gene: 8. CDR3 in amino acids: CASSTSQGAASYEQYF. The CDR3 region has the DNA TGTGCCAGTAGTACTTCACAGGGGGCGGCTTCCTACGAGCAGTACTTC.

The chain uses TRBV5-4 and TRBJ1-2, with D perhaps matching TRBD1 (5 bases). With 3 bases removed from V and 7 bases from J, the gap between germline ends came to 13 bases. Germline values: CDR1 SGHNT, CDR2 YYREEE (reference sequence). The CDR3 loop spans 13 amino acids. CDR3 DNA: TGTGCCAGCAGCTACACAGGATCGAGTGGCTACACCTTC. It translates to CASSYTGSSGYTF.

A few counts support this clonotype. V is TRBV3-1 and J is TRBJ1-1; D is perhaps TRBD1 (5 bases). Germline V gene data show CDR1 as LGHDT and CDR2 as YNNKEL (reference sequence). The V and J ends lost 6 bases and 0 bases respectively, with 17 bases between them. The CDR3 runs to 16 residues. The CDR3 sequence: CASRGGAGNLNTEAFF. CDR3 in DNA: TGTGCCAGCAGGGGCGGGGCAGGGAACCTGAACACTGAAGCTTTCTTT.

The chain carries TRBV19 and TRBJ2-2; 8 positions agree with TRBD1. This CDR3 contains 16 residues. Germline-derived CDR1 and CDR2 are LNHDA and SQIVND (reference sequence). After removal of 3 bases from V and 7 bases from J, the junction contained 10 bases not matched to a gene. The CDR3 protein is CASSIAGQGGGGELFF. CDR3 DNA: TGTGCCAGTAGTATCGCTGGACAGGGTGGTGGCGGGGAGCTGTTTTTT.